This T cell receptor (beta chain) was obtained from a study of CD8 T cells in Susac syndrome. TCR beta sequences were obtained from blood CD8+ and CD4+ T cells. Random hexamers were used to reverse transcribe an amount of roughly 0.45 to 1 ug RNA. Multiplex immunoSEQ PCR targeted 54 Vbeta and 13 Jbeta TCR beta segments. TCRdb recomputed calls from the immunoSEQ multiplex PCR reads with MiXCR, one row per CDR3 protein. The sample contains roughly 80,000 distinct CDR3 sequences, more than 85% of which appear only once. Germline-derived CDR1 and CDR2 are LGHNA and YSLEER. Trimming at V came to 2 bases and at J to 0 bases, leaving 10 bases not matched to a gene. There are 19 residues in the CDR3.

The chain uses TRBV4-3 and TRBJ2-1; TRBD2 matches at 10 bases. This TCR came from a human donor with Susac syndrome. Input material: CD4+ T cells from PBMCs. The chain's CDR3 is CASSQLRGTSDSSYNEQFF. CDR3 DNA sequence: TGCGCCAGCAGCCAACTTCGCGGGACTAGCGACAGCTCCTACAATGAGCAGTTCTTC.